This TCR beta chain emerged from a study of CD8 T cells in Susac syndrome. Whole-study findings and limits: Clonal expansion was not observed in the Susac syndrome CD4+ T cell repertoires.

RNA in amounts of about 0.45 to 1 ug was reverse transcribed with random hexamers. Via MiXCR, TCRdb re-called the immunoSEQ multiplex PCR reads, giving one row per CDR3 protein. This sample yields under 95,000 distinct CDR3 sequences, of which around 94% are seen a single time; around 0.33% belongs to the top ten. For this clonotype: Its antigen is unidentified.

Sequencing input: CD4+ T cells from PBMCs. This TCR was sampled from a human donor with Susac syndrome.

DNA of the CDR3: TGTGCCAGCAGCCCTGGACAGAATATGGTGTGCACCTTC. This gives the protein CASSPGQNMVCTF. The gene calls are TRBV6-6 and TRBJ1-2; D might be TRBD1 (6 bases). The CDR3 covers 13 residues. Germline CDR1 MNHNY, CDR2 SVGAGI (reference sequence). V gave up 6 bases and J gave up 13 bases, with 21 bases separating them.